This T cell receptor beta chain was captured by sequencing in a study of T cells in Graves' hyperthyroidism and ophthalmopathy. Study-wide results and caveats: Most expanded thyroid clonotypes above 0.001 also appeared in blood.

Trimming shortened V by 1 base and J by 5 bases, and 8 bases separated the two germline ends. From germline, CDR1 is DFQATT and CDR2 SNEGSKA (reference sequence). The CDR3 is made up of 12 amino acids. Amplified regions were TCR beta CDR3 sequences from RNA transcripts. HTBI primers were used for first-round RT-PCR of the TCR CDR3. TCRdb used MiXCR to reprocess the multiplex PCR reads, holding one entry per CDR3 protein. The top ten clones hold roughly 55% of a sample with some 180,000 distinct CDR3 sequences, roughly a sixth of them seen once. This clonotype was recorded at least ten times. Its antigen is not known.

Material: blood. This sequence joins TRBV20-1 and TRBJ1-2; TRBD1 might be the D (5 bases). The TCR sequence derives from a woman aged 45-59 years with Graves' hyperthyroidism. CDR3 nucleotide sequence: TGCAGTGCTAGAGTCGGGGGATATGGCTACACCTTC. Protein product: CSARVGGYGYTF.